This TCR beta chain is drawn from a study of cytomegalovirus exposure and HLA in healthy donors. General study findings and limits: Roughly uniform sequencing depth across donors was assumed, possibly incorrectly. TCR beta chains numbering more than 150 were designated cytomegalovirus-associated.

Both 60 Vbeta primers and 13 Jbeta primers went into the PCR. Repertoires were generated with immunoSEQ multiplex PCR, while TCRdb's copy carries only in-frame clones and drops some. Here the sample spans some 140,000 clones, 80% being singletons. The CDR3 is 17 residues long. The V and J ends lost 0 bases and 1 base, in that order; junction bases with no gene match: 8. Per germline, CDR1 KGHSH and CDR2 LQKENI. As for this clone: Its target is unknown.

This sequence joins TRBV18 and TRBJ2-7, with 8 bases that match TRBD1. Sequenced sample: PBMCs. The sequence came from a woman aged 35 to 49 in good health and CMV-seropositive. The CDR3 sequence is CASSPPTRQGRSYEQYF. The CDR3 DNA follows: TGTGCCAGCTCACCACCGACAAGACAGGGGAGATCCTACGAGCAGTACTTC.